Sequencing of this T cell receptor (beta chain) was carried out in a study of blood T cell repertoires in COVID-19. Overall study context: COVID-19 samples from acute and convalescent phases originated in the United States, Italy and Spain.

A remark on this clone: An end of the junction does not agree with germline; a read error may underlie this.

Sequenced by immunoSEQ multiplex PCR; TCRdb stores in-frame clones only, minus some. Among about 50,000 clones, 84% were seen once, and the ten largest hold approximately 8.2%. The sequenced sample was peripheral blood. The TCR originated in a man aged 55 to 70 with acute or convalescent COVID-19.

Here the CDR3 reads CASSLRERLFF. The CDR3 nucleotides are TGTGCCAGCAGTTTGCGGGAAAGACTGTTTTTT. The rearrangement uses TRBV28 and TRBJ1-4, with D hard to call. Germline V lookup: CDR1 MDHEN, CDR2 SYDVKM. The CDR3 is 11 residues long.